This T cell receptor (beta chain) was captured by sequencing in a study of blood T cell repertoires in COVID-19. Whole-study context: Nucleic acid was either cDNA or gDNA, and it came from T cells, B-cell-depleted T cells, or PBMCs.

Original data processing: It was from reference gene primer amplification that nucleated cell counts were estimated. Assay used: immunoSEQ multiplex PCR; TCRdb lists only in-frame clones, some missing. From that table come the V and J calls and clone size; the DNA was used to work out D and trimming. The repertoire holds around 300,000 clones, with 88% as singletons. Symptom resolution, clearance, or two negative PCRs marked donors in Cohort 3 as recovered. The CDR3 totals 15 residues. Unmatched junction bases numbered 7, after V lost 2 bases and J lost 8 bases. CDR1 SGHRS and CDR2 YFSETQ come from the germline V gene.

The sample was PBMCs or T cells enriched from blood (not recorded which). The gene calls are TRBV5-1 and TRBJ2-1, with 10 positions matching TRBD2. This sequence was found in a woman in her fifties or sixties who had recovered from COVID-19. The CDR3 loop is CASSFSGGRGDEQFF. The CDR3 nucleotides are TGCGCCAGCAGCTTTAGCGGGGGGAGGGGCGATGAGCAGTTCTTC.